These 4 T cell receptor beta chains originate from one sample sequenced in a study of T cells in Graves' hyperthyroidism and ophthalmopathy. RNA transcripts gave rise to amplified TCR beta CDR3 regions. The HTBI primer set served for first-round RT-PCR of the TCR CDR3. Each CDR3 protein is one row after TCRdb ran MiXCR on the multiplex PCR reads. The sample carries some 690,000 distinct CDR3 sequences, roughly 17% recorded once. The material sequenced was blood. These receptors all stem from a man aged 50-59 years with Graves' hyperthyroidism.

This clonotype was recorded at least ten times. The chain couples TRBV27 to TRBJ1-4; 9 nucleotides match TRBD1. Looked up from germline, CDR1 is MNHEY and CDR2 is SMNVEV (reference sequence). The V segment lost 2 bases and the J segment 15 bases; nucleotides outside the gene matches: 7. The CDR3 is 13 residues long. CDR3 coding DNA: TGTGCCAGCAGTTTACTTTTGGGACAGGGTTTGTTTTTT. It specifies CASSLLLGQGLFF. The full variable domain, its missing parts supplied by reference TRBV27 and TRBJ1-4, is EAQVTQNPRYLITVTGKKLTVTCSQNMNHEYMSWYRQDPGLGLRQIYYSMNVEVTDKGDVPEGYKVSRKEKRNFPLILESPSPNQTSLYFCASSLLLGQGLFFGSGTQLSVL.

This chain uses TRBV19 with TRBJ2-7; 8 bases are a match to TRBD1. V was pared by 6 bases and J by 5 bases, with 6 bases of the junction left unmatched. CDR3 size: 13 residues. From germline, CDR1 is LNHDA and CDR2 SQIVND (reference sequence). CDR3 in DNA: TGTGCCAGTAGCAGGGACAGGCGGGACGAGCAGTACTTC. This gives the protein CASSRDRRDEQYF.

This clonotype was detected only a few times. The V and J genes are TRBV4-1 and TRBJ2-5; D is uncertain. Deletions cut 4 bases from V and 5 bases from J, with 17 bases between. There are 15 residues in the CDR3. Germline CDR1 and CDR2: MGHRA and YSYEKL. CDR3 region: CASSPTLRRVETQYF. CDR3 coding DNA: TGCGCCAGCAGCCCGACTTTAAGGAGAGTGGAGACCCAGTACTTC.

This clonotype was counted a few times. The chain recombines TRBV19 with TRBJ1-5; TRBD1 aligns across 8 bases. V was pared by 5 bases and J by 0 bases, with 9 bases of the junction left unmatched. This CDR3 region has 17 residues. Germline lookup yields CDR1 LNHDA and CDR2 SQIVND (reference sequence). DNA for the CDR3: TGTGCCAGTAGTGTCACGGGACAGGCAAATAGCAATCAGCCCCAGCATTTT. Amino acids: CASSVTGQANSNQPQHF.